Shown below are 8 T cell receptor beta chains from a single sample sequenced in a study of T cells after yellow fever vaccination. TCRdb called the 5' RACE reads again in MiXCR, with one record for every CDR3 protein. The sample has 500,000 to 550,000 distinct CDR3 sequences; about a fifth are singletons. The sequencing used PBMCs, collected about 21 days after the first yellow fever vaccination. Source of these receptors: a man aged 18 to 29 who received the YFV17D yellow fever vaccine.

The CDR3 DNA reads TGTGCCAGCAGTTCGGAACAGGGGTACGAGCAGTACGTC. Protein product: CASSSEQGYEQYV. The V call is TRBV28, the J call TRBJ2-7; 7 bases agree with TRBD1. Unmatched junction bases numbered 4, after V lost 4 bases and J lost 4 bases. CDR1 is MDHEN and CDR2 is SYDVKM in the germline V gene. CDR3 length: 13 residues.

This clonotype was detected only a few times. J is TRBJ1-4 and V is TRBV12-3 or TRBV12-4; a weak D match, TRBD1 (5 bases). V lost 7 bases and J 4 bases, leaving 13 bases between the germline ends. The CDR3 sequence is 14 residues long. The CDR3 sequence: CASNPQGRNEKLFF. In nucleotides, the CDR3 is TGTGCCAGCAACCCCCAGGGCCGTAATGAAAAACTGTTTTTT.

This clonotype was detected only a few times. The chain uses TRBV6-1 and TRBJ1-2, with TRBD1 matching over 9 bases. The CDR3 runs 15 residues. Germline CDR1 reads MNHNS; CDR2 reads SASEGT. Trimming at V came to 4 bases and at J to 2 bases, leaving 5 bases not matched to a gene. The CDR3 spells CASSAPDRGNYGYTF. DNA for the CDR3: TGTGCCAGCAGTGCCCCTGACAGGGGGAACTATGGCTACACCTTC.

This clonotype turned up a few times. This rearrangement joins TRBV7-2 to TRBJ2-4; D gene uncertain. Trimming stripped 8 bases from V and 7 bases from J, with 12 bases between. The CDR3 runs to 12 residues. Per the germline V gene, CDR1 is SGHTA and CDR2 is FQGNSA. The CDR3 coding sequence is TGTGCCAGCGGCCCTATGGGGAACATTCAGTACTTC. It specifies CASGPMGNIQYF.

V usage is TRBV5-4 and J usage is TRBJ1-1; a possible D gene is TRBD1 (5 bases). CDR3 size: 17 residues. Germline V gives CDR1 SGHNT, CDR2 YYREEE (reference sequence). Trimming cost V 4 bases and J 0 bases, with 19 bases left between them. Here the CDR3 DNA reads TGTGCCAGCAGCCCCCCAGGGTCAATGCTCGTGAACACTGAAGCTTTCTTT. Residues: CASSPPGSMLVNTEAFF.

Only a few counts were recorded for this clonotype. This chain connects TRBV4-3 to TRBJ1-6; D remains unclear. This CDR3 spans 15 amino acids. From germline, CDR1 is LGHNA and CDR2 YSLEER. Trimming shortened V by 0 bases and J by 6 bases, and 9 bases separated the two germline ends. CDR3 in amino acids: CASSQDRAVNSPLHF. The CDR3 DNA follows: TGCGCCAGCAGCCAAGATAGGGCCGTTAATTCACCCCTCCACTTT.

The chain carries TRBV11-1 and TRBJ2-7; no clear D. Germline lookup yields CDR1 SGHAT and CDR2 FQDESV (reference sequence). The CDR3 extends over 14 amino acids. V lost 2 bases, J lost 3 bases, and 11 bases lay in between. CDR3 DNA sequence: TGTGCCAGCAGCTTAAGGGAAACCCGCTACGAGCAGTACTTC. Protein product: CASSLRETRYEQYF.

This clonotype was found many times. This chain uses TRBV11-2 with TRBJ2-1; TRBD2 matches 8 bases. The CDR3 runs to 14 residues. The germline V gene has CDR1 SGHAT and CDR2 FQNNGV. J lost 4 bases, V lost 5 bases, and 4 bases had no gene match. CDR3 nucleotide sequence: TGTGCCAGCAGCATGACTAGCGCATACAATGAGCAGTTCTTC. Protein: CASSMTSAYNEQFF.